The present T cell receptor beta chain was sequenced within a study of blood T cell repertoires in COVID-19. CDR3 length equals 15 residues. Germline V lookup: CDR1 SGHRS, CDR2 YFSETQ. V gave up 0 bases and J gave up 2 bases, with 10 bases separating them. Sequencing was performed with immunoSEQ multiplex PCR; in TCRdb, only in-frame clones are kept and a portion is missing. The sample carries some 350,000 clones, roughly 87% recorded once. The V call is TRBV5-1, the J call TRBJ2-3; a weak D match, TRBD1 (5 bases). The receptor was isolated from a woman aged 25 to 39 who had recovered from COVID-19. The sequencing sample was made of PBMCs or T cells enriched from blood (not recorded which). The CDR3 spells CASSLVGASTDTQYF. The CDR3 coding sequence is TGCGCCAGCAGCTTGGTAGGGGCTTCCACAGATACGCAGTATTTT.